This passage covers 16 T cell receptor beta chains from one sample sequenced in a study of T cell responses to AZD1222 COVID-19 vaccine (dated by TCRdb to the early 2020s). Explained via the paper, the time point label denotes: about 28 days (+/-7) after the second vaccine dose. The treatment or condition label here, explained by the study, means: meningococcal conjugate vaccine given as trial control. The receptor library was made with the immunoSEQ multiplex PCR assay. Sourced from immuneACCESS, this table was stored by TCRdb with only in-frame sequences that have V and J called. A share of the clones is absent; for the studies checked, an unresolved V gene accounts for under half, and the remainder has no known explanation. Here the sample has some 170,000 clones; about 90% occur a single time. The ten largest clones add up to roughly 4.3% of the sample. The specimen comprised peripheral blood, sampled 28 days after the second dose of the MenACWY control vaccine. The receptors come from an adult who received the MenACWY meningococcal vaccine as a control.

The chain couples TRBV20-1 to TRBJ1-4; D gene ambiguous. V dropped 2 bases and J dropped 6 bases, with 4 bases sitting between them. This CDR3 is 11 amino acids long. Germline CDR1 is DFQATT and CDR2 is SNEGSKA (reference sequence). The CDR3: CSARRDEKLFF. The DNA of the CDR3 is TGCAGTGCTAGACGGGATGAAAAACTGTTTTTT.

This chain joins TRBV19 and TRBJ1-5; TRBD1 is a possible D gene (5 bases). CDR1 is LNHDA and CDR2 is SQIVND in the germline V gene (reference sequence). The V end lost 3 bases, the J end lost 2 bases, and 11 bases lay between the germline ends. The CDR3 length is 15 residues. This CDR3 is CASSIWGEGNQPQHF. The CDR3 DNA reads as TGTGCCAGTAGTATCTGGGGGGAAGGCAATCAGCCCCAGCATTTT.

The chain has TRBV5-5 and TRBJ2-1; perhaps TRBD2 as D (6 bases). The CDR3 spans 15 residues. In germline, CDR1 is SGHKS, CDR2 YYEKEE (reference sequence). Trimming left V 3 bases short and J 0 bases short, with 10 bases between. In DNA, the CDR3 is TGTGCCAGCAGCTACCCAGCGGGCTCCTACAATGAGCAGTTCTTC. Encoded protein: CASSYPAGSYNEQFF.

The chain employs TRBV5-1 and TRBJ1-2, with TRBD1 matching 9 bases. V was pared by 7 bases and J by 0 bases, with 13 bases of the junction left unmatched. Germline V lookup: CDR1 SGHRS, CDR2 YFSETQ. The CDR3 consists of 17 residues. The chain's CDR3 is CASSLVRDRATNYGYTF. In DNA, the CDR3 is TGCGCCAGCTCCCTCGTTAGGGACAGGGCGACTAACTATGGCTACACCTTC. Supplemented by reference TRBV5-1 and TRBJ1-2, the full variable domain reads KAGVTQTPRYLIKTRGQQVTLSCSPISGHRSVSWYQQTPGQGLQFLFEYFSETQRNKGNFPGRFSGRQFSNSRSEMNVSTLELGDSALYLCASSLVRDRATNYGYTFGSGTRLTVV.

The V and J genes are TRBV18 and TRBJ2-6; TRBD2 matches 9 bases. CDR1 is KGHSH, CDR2 LQKENI, per germline. Germline trimming cut 1 base from V and 0 bases from J; bases unmatched to any gene: 4. CDR3 length equals 18 residues. The CDR3: CASSPLAGASSGANVLTF. The DNA of the CDR3 is TGTGCCAGCTCACCACTAGCGGGAGCCAGCTCTGGGGCCAACGTCCTGACTTTC. Based on the CDR3 plus reference TRBV18 and TRBJ2-6, the full variable domain is NAGVMQNPRHLVRRRGQEARLRCSPMKGHSHVYWYRQLPEEGLKFMVYLQKENIIDESGMPKERFSAEFPKEGPSILRIQQVVRGDSAAYFCASSPLAGASSGANVLTFGAGSRLTVL.

This clone was seen only a few times. The chain uses TRBV12-3 or TRBV12-4 and TRBJ2-7; no clear D. The V gene lost 4 bases and the J gene lost 4 bases, with 11 bases spanning the gap. This CDR3 has 13 amino acids. The CDR3 sequence is CASSSSGRYEQYF. Written as DNA, the CDR3 is TGTGCCAGCAGTTCATCGGGCCGTTACGAGCAGTACTTC.

The CDR3: CASSLAEYTGELFF. DNA of the CDR3: TGCGCCAGCAGCTTGGCTGAGTACACCGGGGAGCTGTTTTTT. The rearrangement joins TRBV5-1 to TRBJ2-2; D not resolved. The CDR3 extends over 14 amino acids. The V end was cut by 0 bases, the J end by 3 bases, with 6 bases between. The V gene's germline CDR1 is SGHRS and CDR2 YFSETQ. Drawing the rest from reference TRBV5-1 and TRBJ2-2, the complete variable domain is KAGVTQTPRYLIKTRGQQVTLSCSPISGHRSVSWYQQTPGQGLQFLFEYFSETQRNKGNFPGRFSGRQFSNSRSEMNVSTLELGDSALYLCASSLAEYTGELFFGEGSRLTVL.

V and J are TRBV28 and TRBJ1-6, with 9 nucleotides matching TRBD1. Germline V CDR1 and CDR2: MDHEN, SYDVKM. V shed 3 bases, J shed 8 bases, and the junction held 11 bases outside the gene matches. The CDR3 totals 17 residues. In DNA form, the CDR3 reads TGTGCCAGCAGTTTGACACAGGGGGCAGGCACGGATTCACCCCTCCACTTT. This gives the protein CASSLTQGAGTDSPLHF.

The rearrangement uses TRBV6-2 or TRBV6-3 and TRBJ2-5; the match to TRBD2 covers 11 bases. The CDR3 totals 17 residues. Germline V CDR1 and CDR2: MNHEY, SVGEGT. The junction had 14 bases not matched to a gene; V was cut back by 6 bases and J by 5 bases. CDR3 loop: CASSSNRLAGRGETQYF. The CDR3 coding sequence is TGTGCCAGCAGCTCCAACCGACTAGCGGGGAGAGGTGAGACCCAGTACTTC.

The V gene is TRBV24-1, the J gene TRBJ2-1; 7 nucleotides agree with TRBD2. In germline, CDR1 is KGHDR, CDR2 SFDVKD. The CDR3 spans 16 residues. J gave up 4 bases and V 5 bases, and 10 bases lay outside the gene matches. The CDR3 coding sequence is TGTGCCACCAGTGGTCCGGGGAGGGAGCGATACAATGAGCAGTTCTTC. Translated, it gives CATSGPGRERYNEQFF.

The V and J genes are TRBV19 and TRBJ2-7; TRBD2 aligns across 8 bases. CDR3 length: 16 residues. V lost 5 bases, J lost 0 bases, and 9 bases stayed unmatched. Per the germline V gene, CDR1 is LNHDA and CDR2 is SQIVND (reference sequence). CDR3 residues: CASSRILAGNSYEQYF. Here the CDR3 DNA reads TGTGCCAGTAGTCGGATCCTAGCGGGCAACTCCTACGAGCAGTACTTC.

This rearrangement joins TRBV9 to TRBJ2-7; 9 nucleotides line up with TRBD1. Germline V CDR1 and CDR2: SGDLS, YYNGEE. With V trimmed by 0 bases and J by 0 bases, 4 bases remained unmatched. This CDR3 region has 16 residues. The CDR3 protein is CASSVGGQGLSYEQYF. In nucleotides, the CDR3 is TGTGCCAGCAGCGTAGGAGGACAGGGGCTCTCCTACGAGCAGTACTTC.

This clone appeared once. The rearrangement joins TRBV7-2 to TRBJ2-3, with TRBD2 matching over 11 bases. The germline V gene encodes CDR1 SGHTA and CDR2 FQGNSA. This CDR3 is 17 amino acids long. V lost 3 bases and J lost 3; bases outside the gene matches: 8. CDR3 residues: CASSLGTGTSGTDTQYF. In DNA form, the CDR3 reads TGTGCCAGCAGCTTGGGGACCGGGACTAGCGGTACAGATACGCAGTATTTT.

The V and J genes are TRBV5-4 and TRBJ2-7; D is uncertain. The V gene's germline CDR1 is SGHNT and CDR2 YYREEE (reference sequence). With 0 bases removed from V and 7 bases from J, the gap between germline ends came to 11 bases. The CDR3 runs 13 residues. The CDR3 sequence: CASSLVFLEEQYF. CDR3 bases: TGTGCCAGCAGCTTGGTCTTTCTAGAAGAGCAGTACTTC.

The genes are TRBV30 and TRBJ2-1; TRBD2 is a possible D gene (6 bases). This CDR3 has 16 amino acids. Trimming shortened V by 5 bases and J by 4 bases, and 21 bases separated the two germline ends. CDR1 and CDR2 from the germline V gene are GTSNPN and SVGIG (reference sequence). The CDR3, as DNA: TGTGCCTGGTCTTGGGCGGGACCCTTGAGGTACAATGAGCAGTTCTTC. Amino acid sequence: CAWSWAGPLRYNEQFF.

J is TRBJ1-2 and V is TRBV10-2; D is possibly TRBD1 (5 bases). With 8 bases removed from V and 5 bases from J, the gap between germline ends came to 12 bases. This CDR3 is 12 amino acids long. CDR1 and CDR2 (germline): WSHSY, SAAADI. As DNA, the CDR3 is TGCGCCAGCGGGACGGAAGAGTATGGCTACACCTTC. Translated: CASGTEEYGYTF.